These T cell receptor beta chains were read from a single sample in a study of cytomegalovirus exposure and HLA in healthy donors. Here immunoSEQ multiplex PCR was the method, and the copy in TCRdb shows in-frame clones only, minus some. The sample lists tens of thousands of clones; roughly 78% were seen once. The sample taken for sequencing was PBMCs. These receptors were taken from a man aged 18 to 30 in good health and CMV-seronegative. CDR3s include the opening cysteine and the closing phenylalanine or tryptophan. D genes are given only for firm matches. Clone size is stated in some rows and not others, as once, few, many or a class when expanded.

V	J	D	size	CDR3	DNA
TRBV5-1	TRBJ2-3	.	.	CASSLGTITDTQYF	TGCGCCAGCAGCTTGGGTACAATCACAGATACGCAGTATTTT
TRBV15	TRBJ2-3	TRBD2	few	CATSREAGGPDTQYF	TGTGCCACCAGCAGAGAAGCGGGGGGGCCAGATACGCAGTATTTT
TRBV4-3	TRBJ2-2	.	.	CASSQDWESGLTGELFF	TGCGCCAGCAGCCAAGATTGGGAGAGTGGATTAACCGGGGAGCTGTTTTTT
TRBV30	TRBJ2-1	TRBD2	.	CACGTSGSFSYNEQFF	TGTGCCTGCGGGACTAGCGGGAGTTTTTCCTACAATGAGCAGTTCTTC
TRBV5-1	TRBJ2-7	TRBD2	.	CASSLALAGAYEQYF	TGCGCCAGCAGCTTGGCACTAGCGGGGGCCTACGAGCAGTACTTC
TRBV6-1	TRBJ2-6	.	.	CASSAGQNSGANVLTF	TGTGCCAGCAGTGCTGGACAAAACTCTGGGGCCAACGTCCTGACTTTC
TRBV6-5	TRBJ2-2	.	.	CASNPSVDTGELFF	TGTGCCAGCAACCCTAGCGTGGACACCGGGGAGCTGTTTTTT
TRBV27	TRBJ2-1	.	.	CASSNPITSSNEQFF	TGTGCCAGCAGTAACCCCATTACTAGTTCGAATGAGCAGTTCTTC
TRBV28	TRBJ1-6	TRBD1	.	CASVGTGNYNSPLHF	TGTGCCAGCGTGGGGACAGGGAACTATAATTCACCCCTCCACTTT
TRBV28	TRBJ2-7	TRBD1	.	CASSFLGQGAFEQYF	TGTGCCAGCAGTTTTCTGGGACAGGGAGCCTTCGAGCAGTACTTC
TRBV5-1	TRBJ1-4	TRBD1	.	CASTQGGQGNEKLFF	TGCGCCAGTACCCAAGGGGGACAGGGTAATGAAAAACTGTTTTTT
TRBV18	TRBJ1-2	.	.	CASWQGWGYGYTF	TGTGCCAGCTGGCAGGGTTGGGGCTATGGCTACACCTTC
TRBV5-6	TRBJ2-7	TRBD1	.	CASSLGQGLLEYEQYF	TGTGCCAGCAGCTTGGGACAGGGGCTATTGGAGTACGAGCAGTACTTC
TRBV30	TRBJ2-7	.	few	CACQVGAHEQYF	TGTGCCTGTCAAGTTGGGGCCCACGAGCAGTACTTC
TRBV5-1	TRBJ1-2	TRBD1	.	CASSPERGQGVGGYTF	TGCGCCAGCAGCCCCGAGAGGGGACAGGGGGTCGGCGGCTACACCTTC
TRBV27	TRBJ2-3	TRBD2	.	CASSPGRGADTQYF	TGTGCCAGCAGTCCCGGCCGGGGGGCAGATACGCAGTATTTT
TRBV6-6	TRBJ2-2	.	.	CASSNRDTYTGELFF	TGTGCCAGCAGTAACCGGGACACTTACACCGGGGAGCTGTTTTTT
TRBV4-1	TRBJ2-5	TRBD2	.	CASSPPGTNDQETQYF	TGCGCCAGCAGCCCCCCCGGGACTAACGACCAAGAGACCCAGTACTTC
TRBV5-4	TRBJ1-1	.	.	CASSPADREMNTEAFF	TGTGCCAGCAGCCCGGCGGACAGAGAAATGAACACTGAAGCTTTCTTT
TRBV19	TRBJ1-1	TRBD1	.	CASRTGGAGTEAFF	TGTGCCAGTAGGACAGGGGGCGCAGGCACTGAAGCTTTCTTT
TRBV9	TRBJ1-2	TRBD1	.	CASSVIRQGEREDGYTF	TGTGCCAGCAGCGTGATACGACAGGGGGAGAGGGAGGATGGCTACACCTTC